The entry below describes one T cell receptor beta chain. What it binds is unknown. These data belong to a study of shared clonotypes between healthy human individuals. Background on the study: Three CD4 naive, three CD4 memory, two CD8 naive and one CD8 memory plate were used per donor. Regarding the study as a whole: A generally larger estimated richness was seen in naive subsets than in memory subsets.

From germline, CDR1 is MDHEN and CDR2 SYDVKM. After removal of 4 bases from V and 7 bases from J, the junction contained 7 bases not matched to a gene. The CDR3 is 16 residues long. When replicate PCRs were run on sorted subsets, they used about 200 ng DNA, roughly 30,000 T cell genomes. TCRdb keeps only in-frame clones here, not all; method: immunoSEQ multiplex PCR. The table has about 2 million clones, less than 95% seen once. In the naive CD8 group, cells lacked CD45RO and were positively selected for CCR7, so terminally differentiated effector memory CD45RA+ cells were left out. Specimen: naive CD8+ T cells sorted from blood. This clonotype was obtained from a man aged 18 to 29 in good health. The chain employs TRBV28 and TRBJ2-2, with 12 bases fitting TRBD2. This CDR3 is CASSYGLAGLLGELFF. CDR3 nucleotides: TGTGCCAGCAGTTACGGACTAGCGGGGCTTCTCGGGGAGCTGTTTTTT.